This TCR beta chain came from a study of patients and donors after allogeneic stem cell transplantation. TCRdb processed the RT-PCR reads anew with MiXCR; each CDR3 protein has one entry. The profile covers over 350,000 distinct CDR3 sequences, with more than 15% appearing a single time and less than 9.5% taken by the ten largest. The CDR3 consists of 15 residues. In germline, CDR1 is MNHEY, CDR2 SVGEGT. J lost 2 bases, V lost 6 bases, and 10 bases had no gene match. Sequencing used blood, either unsorted or a sorted T cell fraction (not recorded which). The source is a human donor who was either an allogeneic HSCT recipient or a stem cell or donor lymphocyte infusion donor (not recorded which). It is not recorded whose cells these are; they may come from a transplant donor. This rearrangement joins TRBV6-2 or TRBV6-3 to TRBJ2-7, with 7 nucleotides matching TRBD1. As DNA, the CDR3 is TGTGCCAGCAGATATGACAGGGCCTCAACCTACGAGCAGTACTTC. Its protein is CASRYDRASTYEQYF.